The 23 T cell receptor beta chains in this list originate from one sample, sequenced in a study of T cells in Graves' hyperthyroidism and ophthalmopathy. Regions amplified from RNA transcripts were the TCR beta CDR3 regions. When the TCR CDR3 underwent first-round RT-PCR, the HTBI primer set was used. TCRdb re-derived calls from the multiplex PCR reads in MiXCR, one entry per CDR3 protein. Here the sample spans 350,000 to 400,000 distinct CDR3 sequences, 14% being singletons. Sequencing used blood. These receptors were obtained from a woman in her sixties with Graves' hyperthyroidism.

This clonotype was observed many times. V gene TRBV7-8 combines with J gene TRBJ2-3; D perhaps matches TRBD1 (8 bases). With 5 bases removed from V and 3 bases from J, the gap between germline ends came to 15 bases. The CDR3 consists of 15 residues. Germline V gene sequence: CDR1 SGHVS, CDR2 FQNEAQ. Written as DNA, the CDR3 is TGTGCCAGCAGCGACTACAGGGGGGGAACAGATACGCAGTATTTT. Translated: CASSDYRGGTDTQYF.

This chain connects TRBV15 to TRBJ2-7; D tentatively reads TRBD1 or TRBD2 (6 bases each). Germline loops: CDR1 LNHNV, CDR2 YYDKDF (reference sequence). The germline V and J ends were trimmed by 2 bases and 4 bases, with 30 bases remaining between them. This CDR3 has 20 residues. The CDR3 nucleotides read TGTGCCACCAGCAGAACTTGGGACATCCGGGACTCTGGGACCGGGTACGAGCAGTACTTC. Translated: CATSRTWDIRDSGTGYEQYF.

The chain carries TRBV20-1 and TRBJ1-2; perhaps TRBD1 as D (6 bases). V lost 3 bases, J lost 3 bases, and 11 bases lay in between. The CDR3 sequence is 13 residues long. CDR1 DFQATT and CDR2 SNEGSKA come from the germline V gene (reference sequence). The CDR3 DNA sequence: TGCAGTGCTAGCGCACAGGGAGACTATGGCTACACCTTC. It is translated as CSASAQGDYGYTF.

This clonotype came up many times. This rearrangement joins TRBV12-3 or TRBV12-4 to TRBJ1-4; D possibly corresponds to TRBD1 (5 bases). The CDR3 covers 15 residues. V lost 1 base to trimming and J lost 6 bases, with 12 bases between them. The CDR3 nucleotides read TGTGCCAGCAGTTTAGTCCAGGGACTGGATGAAAAACTGTTTTTT. As protein: CASSLVQGLDEKLFF.

V is TRBV11-1 and J is TRBJ2-3; 9 bases map to TRBD1. CDR3 size: 17 residues. Germline values: CDR1 SGHAT, CDR2 FQDESV (reference sequence). The ends lost 0 bases at V and 4 bases at J; junction bases unmatched: 8. CDR3 sequence: CASSLAGPGQGADTQYF. CDR3 DNA: TGTGCCAGCAGCTTAGCGGGGCCGGGACAGGGCGCAGATACGCAGTATTTT.

This clonotype was detected many times. The J gene is TRBJ1-1, the V gene TRBV12-3 or TRBV12-4; perhaps TRBD1 as D (6 bases). Trimming stripped 6 bases from V and 0 bases from J, with 14 bases between. CDR3 length equals 15 residues. The CDR3 protein is CASRRGGRLNTEAFF. The CDR3 region has the DNA TGTGCCAGCAGGAGGGGGGGACGCCTGAACACTGAAGCTTTCTTT.

This clonotype turned up a few times. One base away lies a much larger clone, so this may be a sequencing read error. The CDR3 DNA is TGTGCCAGCAGTTGGGACAGGGACAATCAGCCCCAGCATTTT. Residues: CASSWDRDNQPQHF. The rearrangement uses TRBV6-1 and TRBJ1-5, with 9 nucleotides matching TRBD1. CDR1 is MNHNS and CDR2 is SASEGT in the germline V gene. The ends lost 5 bases at V and 3 bases at J; junction bases unmatched: 2. The CDR3 sequence is 14 residues long.

This clonotype came up a few times. The V and J genes are TRBV20-1 and TRBJ1-2; 8 nucleotides agree with TRBD1. The germline V gene encodes CDR1 DFQATT and CDR2 SNEGSKA (reference sequence). V lost 5 bases, J lost 6 bases, and 11 bases stayed unmatched. This CDR3 contains 14 residues. CDR3 sequence (DNA): TGCAGTGCTTCACCTGGGACAGGAGGCGATGGCTACACCTTC. It translates to CSASPGTGGDGYTF.

The chain is built from TRBV7-6 and TRBJ2-3; D perhaps matches TRBD2 (6 bases). This CDR3 spans 16 amino acids. The V gene lost 3 bases and the J gene lost 8 bases, with 21 bases spanning the gap. Per the germline V gene, CDR1 is SGHVS and CDR2 is FNYEAQ. For the CDR3, the DNA is TGTGCCAGCAGCTTGAGTCCCGGGACTGCCTGGGGTACGCAGTATTTT. Its translation is CASSLSPGTAWGTQYF.

This clonotype turned up a few times. V usage is TRBV24-1 and J usage is TRBJ2-2; D is unclear. The CDR3 sequence is 13 residues long. V was trimmed by 5 bases and J by 7 bases, leaving 10 bases between them. Germline V CDR1 and CDR2: KGHDR, SFDVKD. The CDR3 region has the DNA TGTGCCACCAGTGGTAGGATAGGCGGGGAGCTGTTTTTT. Protein: CATSGRIGGELFF.

The sample holds many counts of this clonotype. The chain has TRBV18 and TRBJ2-1; D not certain. Germline-derived CDR1 and CDR2 are KGHSH and LQKENI. V was clipped by 3 bases and J by 6 bases, with 18 bases between them. The CDR3 is 16 amino acids. The CDR3 DNA reads TGTGCCAGCTCACCTGTATGGGTTGGGTTCGCCAATGAGCAGTTCTTC. Amino acid sequence: CASSPVWVGFANEQFF.

This clonotype has ten or more counts. The CDR3 bases are TGTGCCAGCACCCGGGACACCTTGAACACCGGGGAGCTGTTTTTT. Translated, it gives CASTRDTLNTGELFF. The chain combines TRBV12-3 or TRBV12-4 with TRBJ2-2; TRBD1 might be the D (6 bases). CDR3 size: 15 residues. V was cut by 7 bases and J by 1 base, with 13 bases left in between.

J is TRBJ2-6 and V is TRBV5-1, with D possibly being TRBD1 or TRBD2 (7 bases each). This CDR3 comprises 17 residues. Trimming shortened V by 0 bases and J by 1 base, and 11 bases separated the two germline ends. CDR1 is SGHRS and CDR2 is YFSETQ in the germline V gene. As DNA, the CDR3 is TGCGCCAGCAGCTTGGCAGGGGGGGCTTCTGGGGCCAACGTCCTGACTTTC. Residues: CASSLAGGASGANVLTF.

This clonotype was seen more than once but under ten times. The rearrangement joins TRBV6-9 to TRBJ2-7, with 13 bases aligning to TRBD2. The CDR3 is 16 residues long. Germline V lookup: CDR1 MNHGY, CDR2 SVAAGI. V shed 4 bases, J shed 5 bases, and the junction held 8 bases outside the gene matches. CDR3 sequence reads: CASSSLAGGPADEQYF. The CDR3 region has the DNA TGTGCCAGCAGTTCACTAGCGGGAGGGCCGGCGGACGAGCAGTACTTC.

At least ten counts were recorded for this clonotype. The rearrangement links TRBV12-3 or TRBV12-4 to TRBJ2-1; TRBD2 agrees at 8 bases. Germline trimming cut 1 base from V and 10 bases from J; bases unmatched to any gene: 9. CDR3 length equals 15 residues. DNA of the CDR3: TGTGCCAGCAGTTTAGATCTAGCGGGCGCTGGGGAGCAGTTCTTC. Translation: CASSLDLAGAGEQFF.

The table lists this clonotype with many counts. This chain links TRBV7-9 with TRBJ2-3; D possibly corresponds to TRBD2 (6 bases). CDR3 length equals 16 residues. Germline lookup yields CDR1 SEHNR and CDR2 FQNEAQ (reference sequence). V lost 5 bases, J lost 2 bases, and 17 bases lay in between. CDR3 sequence: CASSPHTSSITDTQYF. DNA of the CDR3: TGTGCCAGCAGCCCACACACTAGCTCCATCACAGATACGCAGTATTTT.

The rearrangement joins TRBV19 to TRBJ2-5; 10 bases fit TRBD1. V was pared by 6 bases and J by 1 base, with 5 bases of the junction left unmatched. CDR3 length: 15 amino acids. Looked up from germline, CDR1 is LNHDA and CDR2 is SQIVND (reference sequence). The CDR3 sequence: CASRRQGAGQETQYF. CDR3 nucleotide sequence: TGTGCCAGTAGGAGACAGGGGGCAGGCCAAGAGACCCAGTACTTC.

This clonotype was seen ten or more times. The chain links TRBV11-3 to TRBJ2-7; 7 bases line up with TRBD1. J gave up 6 bases and V 3 bases, and 8 bases lay outside the gene matches. CDR1 and CDR2 from the germline V gene are SGHNT and YENEEA. This CDR3 has 14 amino acids. CDR3 protein: CASSLVDRVGEQYF. The CDR3 coding sequence is TGTGCCAGCAGCTTGGTTGACAGGGTTGGCGAGCAGTACTTC.

The gene calls are TRBV24-1 and TRBJ1-1; D might be TRBD1 (6 bases). V was trimmed by 9 bases and J by 0 bases, leaving 13 bases between them. Germline V gives CDR1 KGHDR, CDR2 SFDVKD. The CDR3 sequence is 14 residues long. DNA for the CDR3: TGTGCCACCCGTCAAACAGGGCTGAACACTGAAGCTTTCTTT. It translates to CATRQTGLNTEAFF.

This clonotype was seen repeatedly, ten times or more. The V call is TRBV7-9, the J call TRBJ2-3; TRBD2 matches 7 bases. V shed 7 bases, J shed 2 bases, and the junction held 6 bases outside the gene matches. The CDR3 sequence is 14 residues long. Looked up from germline, CDR1 is SEHNR and CDR2 is FQNEAQ (reference sequence). The CDR3 nucleotides are TGTGCCAGCATGTCTAGCGGCCTCACAGATACGCAGTATTTT. It translates to CASMSSGLTDTQYF. Drawing the rest from reference TRBV7-9 and TRBJ2-3, the complete variable domain is DTGVSQNPRHKITKRGQNVTFRCDPISEHNRLYWYRQTLGQGPEFLTYFQNEAQLEKSRLLSDRFSAERPKGSFSTLEIQRTEQGDSAMYLCASMSSGLTDTQYFGPGTRLTVL.

This clonotype was recorded at least ten times. The CDR3 loop reads CASSPARSKNIQYF. The CDR3, as DNA: TGTGCCAGCTCACCAGCCCGGAGCAAAAACATTCAGTACTTC. The V call is TRBV18, the J call TRBJ2-4; D remains ambiguous. V was clipped by 2 bases and J by 3 bases, with 8 bases between them. In germline, CDR1 is KGHSH, CDR2 LQKENI. The CDR3 has 14 residues.

In its sample, this clonotype was seen many times. V and J are TRBV5-1 and TRBJ2-7; 8 bases map to TRBD2. CDR1 and CDR2 (germline): SGHRS, YFSETQ. With 2 bases clipped from V and 2 bases from J, the junction kept 6 bases outside the gene matches. The CDR3 length is 15 residues. In nucleotides, the CDR3 is TGCGCCAGCAGCTTAGCCACTAGCGGAGCCTACGAGCAGTACTTC. Protein product: CASSLATSGAYEQYF.

The V call is TRBV27, the J call TRBJ2-7; D might be TRBD1 (6 bases). The CDR3 loop spans 13 amino acids. From germline, CDR1 is MNHEY and CDR2 SMNVEV (reference sequence). Trimming shortened V by 6 bases and J by 5 bases, and 14 bases separated the two germline ends. For the CDR3, the DNA is TGTGCCAGCAGAGAAACACAGGGCCACGAGCAGTACTTC. It encodes CASRETQGHEQYF.